This is a list of T cell receptor beta chains from one sample in a study of T cell responses to AZD1222 COVID-19 vaccine. Here immunoSEQ multiplex PCR was the method, and the copy in TCRdb shows in-frame clones only, minus some. This sample has 90,000 or so clones; approximately 91% occur once, and the top ten carry about 19%. The specimen was peripheral blood, collected on day 0 of AZD1222 vaccination. The receptor source for this set is an adult in good health. CDR3s include the opening cysteine and the closing phenylalanine or tryptophan. The D gene is left open where the match is weak. The size entry is marked missing in some rows and otherwise reads once, few, many or a size class.

V	J	D	size	DNA	CDR3
TRBV13	TRBJ2-1	-	-	TGTGCCAGCAGCTCTACATTCGGCGGGCAGTACAATGAGCAGTTCTTC	CASSSTFGGQYNEQFF
TRBV5-5	TRBJ2-1	-	-	TGTGCCAGCATGGCCGGACCAAAAGGGGAGCAGTTCTTC	CASMAGPKGEQFF
TRBV4-3	TRBJ2-3	-	-	TGCGCCAGCAGCCAAGATCTGGCGGGGTACACAGATACGCAGTATTTT	CASSQDLAGYTDTQYF
TRBV6-2/TRBV6-3	TRBJ2-5	-	-	TGTGCCAGCAGTCCCTGGGTAGTAGAGACCCAGTACTTC	CASSPWVVETQYF
TRBV14	TRBJ2-1	-	-	TGTGCCAGCAGCCGTCCCGGGACATCCAATGAGCAGTTCTTC	CASSRPGTSNEQFF
TRBV7-6	TRBJ1-2	TRBD1	-	TGTGCCAGCAGCCAGGGACAGGGTGGGGATGGCTACACCTTC	CASSQGQGGDGYTF
TRBV6-2/TRBV6-3	TRBJ2-7	-	-	TGTGCCAGCAGTCACCACGTGGGTAAACCACCCTACGAGCAGTACTTC	CASSHHVGKPPYEQYF
TRBV27	TRBJ1-5	-	-	TGTGCCAGCAGTTTAATTCGTCAGCCCCAGCATTTT	CASSLIRQPQHF
TRBV2	TRBJ2-5	-	-	TGTGCCAGCAGTGGGGGCTCCCAAGAGACCCAGTACTTC	CASSGGSQETQYF
TRBV27	TRBJ2-5	TRBD1	-	TGTGCCAGCAGTTTACTTCGGACAGGGAAGGAGCAAGAGACCCAGTACTTC	CASSLLRTGKEQETQYF
TRBV28	TRBJ1-4	-	-	TGTGCCAGCAGTCCCCCTGACCTTAATGAAAAACTGTTTTTT	CASSPPDLNEKLFF
TRBV4-2	TRBJ1-2	TRBD1	-	TGTGCCAGCAGCCAATTAAGACAGGGAGGTTATGGCTACACCTTC	CASSQLRQGGYGYTF
TRBV2	TRBJ2-7	-	-	TGTGCCAGCATCTCTCCAGGGGTACCCTACGAGCAGTACTTC	CASISPGVPYEQYF
TRBV7-9	TRBJ2-5	TRBD1	-	TGTGCCAGCAGCTTAGGAGCGACAGGGGTAGTCCAAGAGACCCAGTACTTC	CASSLGATGVVQETQYF
TRBV14	TRBJ2-3	TRBD2	-	TGTGCCAGCAGTCCGGGACTAGGAATCACAGATACGCAGTATTTT	CASSPGLGITDTQYF
TRBV6-5	TRBJ2-3	-	-	TGTGCCAGCTCCCAGGTCGGAACTAGCACAGATACGCAGTATTTT	CASSQVGTSTDTQYF
TRBV20-1	TRBJ2-5	-	-	TGCAGTGCCGACTATCGGGAGACCCAGTACTTC	CSADYRETQYF
TRBV9	TRBJ2-7	TRBD2	-	TGTGCCAGCAGCGTAGTGGGGGGGACTAGCGGAGGTAGCGAGCAGTACTTC	CASSVVGGTSGGSEQYF
TRBV4-3	TRBJ2-5	TRBD2	-	TGCGCCAGCAGCCAAGAGGGTCCCGGGACTAGAGCGGGGGAGACCCAGTACTTC	CASSQEGPGTRAGETQYF
TRBV18	TRBJ2-3	-	-	TGTGCCAGCTCACGTGGGATTCCAGATACGCAGTATTTT	CASSRGIPDTQYF
TRBV7-9	TRBJ1-5	-	-	TGTGCCAGCAGCTTGGGGCGATCCAGCAATCAGCCCCAGCATTTT	CASSLGRSSNQPQHF
TRBV21-1	TRBJ2-5	-	-	TGTGCCAGCAGCGGCCCCCCCGGGGAAGAGACCCAGTACTTC	CASSGPPGEETQYF
TRBV3-1/TRBV3-2	TRBJ1-2	-	-	TGTGCCAGCAGCCAGACTTGGTCCTATGGCTACACCTTC	CASSQTWSYGYTF
TRBV2	TRBJ1-1	-	-	TGTGCCAGCCTTAGGACGGCCGAACTGGAAGCTTTCTTT	CASLRTAELEAFF
TRBV19	TRBJ1-3	-	-	TGTGCCAGTACCCGATTCCAGGATGATGGAAACACCATATATTTT	CASTRFQDDGNTIYF
TRBV10-2	TRBJ2-5	-	once	TGCGCCAGCAGTTCGGGATGGGAGACCCAGTACTTC	CASSSGWETQYF
TRBV2	TRBJ2-2	TRBD2	once	TGTGCCACCGAGGACATTGGACTAGCGGGAGTTGGGACCGGGGAGCTGTTTTTT	CATEDIGLAGVGTGELFF